This T cell receptor (beta chain) was identified during a study of T cell changes during pregnancy in multiple sclerosis. The CDR3 covers 13 residues. The germline V gene has CDR1 SNHLY and CDR2 FYNNEI. Deletions cut 4 bases from V and 5 bases from J, with 11 bases between. Sequencing was performed with immunoSEQ multiplex PCR; in TCRdb, only in-frame clones are kept and a portion is missing. This sample carries around 80,000 clones, about 91% of them seen once, and the ten largest clones take 1.4% to 1.5%. This chain joins TRBV2 and TRBJ1-2, with D possibly being TRBD1 (6 bases). The source is a female donor with multiple sclerosis, enrolled in a pregnancy study. The sample here was peripheral blood, taken before pregnancy. The CDR3 nucleotides are TGTGCCAGCAGTGTAGGGGGGGAATATGGCTACACCTTC. Translated, it gives CASSVGGEYGYTF. Filled out from reference TRBV2 and TRBJ1-2, the complete variable domain reads EPEVTQTPSHQVTQMGQEVILRCVPISNHLYFYWYRQILGQKVEFLVSFYNNEISEKSEIFDDQFSVERPDGSNFTLKIRSTKLEDSAMYFCASSVGGEYGYTFGSGTRLTVV.